This T cell receptor (beta chain) was recorded in a study of high-grade serous ovarian cancer treatment subgroups. The tumor samples were collected prior to definitive surgery or chemotherapy. The table came from immunoSEQ multiplex PCR; TCRdb's copy has only in-frame clones and leaves some out. The sample lists 18,000 or so clones; about 75% were seen once. Germline V gene data show CDR1 as ENHRY and CDR2 as SYGVKD. This CDR3 comprises 14 residues. The V end was cut by 7 bases, the J end by 0 bases, with 9 bases between. The specimen sequenced was tumor tissue. The receptor comes from a human donor with high-grade serous ovarian cancer. V gene TRBV10-3 combines with J gene TRBJ2-2; weak D call: TRBD1 (6 bases). The CDR3 spells CAINGQSNTGELFF. The CDR3 DNA sequence: TGTGCCATCAACGGACAGTCGAACACCGGGGAGCTGTTTTTT.